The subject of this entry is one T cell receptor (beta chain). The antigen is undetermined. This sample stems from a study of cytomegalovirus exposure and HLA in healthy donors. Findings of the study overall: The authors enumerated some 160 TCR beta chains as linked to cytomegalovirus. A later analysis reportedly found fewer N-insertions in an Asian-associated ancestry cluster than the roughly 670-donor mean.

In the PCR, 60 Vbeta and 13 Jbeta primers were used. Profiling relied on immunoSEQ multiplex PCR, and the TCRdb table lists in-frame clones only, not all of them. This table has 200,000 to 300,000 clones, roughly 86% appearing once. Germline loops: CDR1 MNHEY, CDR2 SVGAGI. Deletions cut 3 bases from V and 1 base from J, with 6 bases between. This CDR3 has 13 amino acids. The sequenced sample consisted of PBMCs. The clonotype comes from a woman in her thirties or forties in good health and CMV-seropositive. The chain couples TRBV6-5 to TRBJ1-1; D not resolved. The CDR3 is CASSYSENTEAFF. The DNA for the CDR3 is TGTGCCAGCAGTTATTCAGAGAACACTGAAGCTTTCTTT.